The rows below give T cell receptor beta chains drawn from one sample of a study of STAT5B mutations in CD4+ large granular lymphocyte leukemia. The assay was immunoSEQ multiplex PCR, and TCRdb's table has in-frame clones only and misses some. There are some 34,000 clones in the sample; less than 85% occur only once, and 7% to 9% lies in the top ten. Sequenced: CD4+ T cells from blood buffy coats. The receptors were gathered from a human donor in good health. CDR3s include the opening cysteine and the closing phenylalanine or tryptophan. D genes are given only for firm matches. The listing skips clone size in some rows; elsewhere it reads once, few, many or a size class.

D gene: NA; J gene: TRBJ2-2; clone size: few; V gene: TRBV2; CDR3 DNA: TGTGCCAGCAGTGAGGGAACACGTCTCACCGGGGAGCTGTTTTTT; CDR3 protein: CASSEGTRLTGELFF
D gene: TRBD1; J gene: TRBJ2-7; clone size: NA; V gene: TRBV5-1; CDR3 DNA: TGCGCCAGCAGCTTGGGAGGGACAGGCGCCTACGAGCAGTACTTC; CDR3 protein: CASSLGGTGAYEQYF
D gene: NA; J gene: TRBJ2-3; clone size: NA; V gene: TRBV19; CDR3 DNA: TGTGCCAGTAGGTACGGCACAGATACGCAGTATTTT; CDR3 protein: CASRYGTDTQYF
D gene: NA; J gene: TRBJ1-5; clone size: NA; V gene: TRBV19; CDR3 DNA: TGTGCCAGTAGTATCTCTGGGGCGAGCAATCAGCCCCAGCATTTT; CDR3 protein: CASSISGASNQPQHF
D gene: NA; J gene: TRBJ2-1; clone size: NA; V gene: TRBV29-1; CDR3 DNA: TGCAGCGCCGGAACTGTTCGGTATTACAATGAGCAGTTCTTC; CDR3 protein: CSAGTVRYYNEQFF
D gene: TRBD1; J gene: TRBJ1-3; clone size: NA; V gene: TRBV29-1; CDR3 DNA: TGCAGCGCTACGGGACAGGGCGTGGGAAACACCATATATTTT; CDR3 protein: CSATGQGVGNTIYF
D gene: NA; J gene: TRBJ2-6; clone size: once; V gene: TRBV11-3; CDR3 DNA: TGTGCCAGCAGCTTAGAGACGGGCCACAGGGCCAACGTCCTGACTTTC; CDR3 protein: CASSLETGHRANVLTF
D gene: TRBD1; J gene: TRBJ2-7; clone size: NA; V gene: TRBV19; CDR3 DNA: TGTGCCAGTAGTAAGGGGGCACGGGCCTACGAGCAGTACTTC; CDR3 protein: CASSKGARAYEQYF
D gene: NA; J gene: TRBJ1-1; clone size: NA; V gene: TRBV18; CDR3 DNA: TGTGCCAGCTCACCGTCGACAGGGAACACTGAAGCTTTCTTT; CDR3 protein: CASSPSTGNTEAFF
D gene: NA; J gene: TRBJ2-3; clone size: NA; V gene: TRBV11-3; CDR3 DNA: TGTGCCAGCAGCTCCCCAGTGGGGTCGGATACGCAGTATTTT; CDR3 protein: CASSSPVGSDTQYF
D gene: NA; J gene: TRBJ1-1; clone size: NA; V gene: TRBV6-8; CDR3 DNA: TGTGCCAGCAGTTCCCCGAAGATGAACACTGAAGCTTTCTTT; CDR3 protein: CASSSPKMNTEAFF
D gene: NA; J gene: TRBJ2-2; clone size: NA; V gene: TRBV19; CDR3 DNA: TGTGCCAGTAGTATAATGAGACTAGGGGGCGGGGAGCTGTTTTTT; CDR3 protein: CASSIMRLGGGELFF
D gene: NA; J gene: TRBJ2-1; clone size: NA; V gene: TRBV6-6; CDR3 DNA: TGTGCCAGCAGTCTACCTAGGGGGGAATACAATGAGCAGTTCTTC; CDR3 protein: CASSLPRGEYNEQFF
D gene: NA; J gene: TRBJ2-7; clone size: NA; V gene: TRBV14; CDR3 DNA: TGTGCCAGCAGCCAAGTGTCTTTGGGCTACGAGCAGTACTTC; CDR3 protein: CASSQVSLGYEQYF
D gene: TRBD2; J gene: TRBJ2-7; clone size: NA; V gene: TRBV29-1; CDR3 DNA: TGCAGCGTTCGCGGGGGTTGGTACGAGCAGTACTTC; CDR3 protein: CSVRGGWYEQYF
D gene: NA; J gene: TRBJ1-1; clone size: few; V gene: TRBV7-9; CDR3 DNA: TGTGCCAGCAGCTTTCGGGAACCGAACACTGAAGCTTTCTTT; CDR3 protein: CASSFREPNTEAFF
D gene: NA; J gene: TRBJ1-6; clone size: NA; V gene: TRBV5-6; CDR3 DNA: TGTGCCAGCAGCTTGCGACAGACGAGGAATTCACCCCTCCACTTT; CDR3 protein: CASSLRQTRNSPLHF
D gene: NA; J gene: TRBJ1-6; clone size: NA; V gene: TRBV4-2; CDR3 DNA: TGTGCCAGCAGCCATCAACGACAGGATTCACCCCTCCACTTT; CDR3 protein: CASSHQRQDSPLHF
D gene: TRBD2; J gene: TRBJ2-3; clone size: NA; V gene: TRBV6-1; CDR3 DNA: TGTGCCAGCAGTGAAGCGCCTGGGAGGGGCGGCGCAGATACGCAGTATTTT; CDR3 protein: CASSEAPGRGGADTQYF
D gene: NA; J gene: TRBJ1-1; clone size: few; V gene: TRBV7-3; CDR3 DNA: TGTGCCAGCAGCATGGGCGTAGAGAACACTGAAGCTTTCTTT; CDR3 protein: CASSMGVENTEAFF
D gene: NA; J gene: TRBJ1-3; clone size: NA; V gene: TRBV7-9; CDR3 DNA: TGTGCCAGCAGCAAGCTCCTAGCGGCCTCTGGAAACACCATATATTTT; CDR3 protein: CASSKLLAASGNTIYF
D gene: NA; J gene: TRBJ1-2; clone size: NA; V gene: TRBV7-2; CDR3 DNA: TGTGCCAGCAGCTTAGCGGGGGGGAGTCCCAACTATGGCTACACCTTC; CDR3 protein: CASSLAGGSPNYGYTF
D gene: TRBD1; J gene: TRBJ1-2; clone size: NA; V gene: TRBV19; CDR3 DNA: TGTGCCAGTAGTAGTGGACAGGGGGTAATCTATGGCTACACCTTC; CDR3 protein: CASSSGQGVIYGYTF
D gene: NA; J gene: TRBJ1-5; clone size: few; V gene: TRBV19; CDR3 DNA: TGTGCCAGTTGTCCCGGAGGGAGCAATCAGCCCCAGCATTTT; CDR3 protein: CASCPGGSNQPQHF
D gene: TRBD2; J gene: TRBJ2-3; clone size: NA; V gene: TRBV11-2; CDR3 DNA: TGTGCCAGCAGCCAACCACCGGGACTACCCACAGATACGCAGTATTTT; CDR3 protein: CASSQPPGLPTDTQYF
D gene: TRBD2; J gene: TRBJ2-1; clone size: NA; V gene: TRBV7-9; CDR3 DNA: TGTGCCAGCAGCAGCACTAGCGGGAGGGCCTACAATGAGCAGTTCTTC; CDR3 protein: CASSSTSGRAYNEQFF
D gene: NA; J gene: TRBJ2-5; clone size: NA; V gene: TRBV4-1; CDR3 DNA: TGCGCCAGCAGCCAAGATGGGCTCAGGGGGGCCCAGTACTTC; CDR3 protein: CASSQDGLRGAQYF
D gene: NA; J gene: TRBJ1-5; clone size: NA; V gene: TRBV11-2; CDR3 DNA: TGTGCCAGCAGCTCAGACTTCAATCAGCCCCAGCATTTT; CDR3 protein: CASSSDFNQPQHF
D gene: NA; J gene: TRBJ2-5; clone size: once; V gene: TRBV18; CDR3 DNA: TGTGCCAGCTCCAAGGGCGGTGGAGAGACCCAGTACTTC; CDR3 protein: CASSKGGGETQYF
D gene: NA; J gene: TRBJ1-2; clone size: NA; V gene: TRBV18; CDR3 DNA: TGTGCCAGCTCACTGGACAGAGTCTATGGCTACACCTTC; CDR3 protein: CASSLDRVYGYTF
D gene: TRBD1; J gene: TRBJ1-2; clone size: NA; V gene: TRBV9; CDR3 DNA: TGTGCCAGCAGCGATAGACAGGGGGCGCATGGCTACACCTTC; CDR3 protein: CASSDRQGAHGYTF
D gene: NA; J gene: TRBJ1-6; clone size: once; V gene: TRBV4-3; CDR3 DNA: TGCGCCAGCAGCCAAGCTGGGGGAACCTATAATTCACCCCTCCACTTT; CDR3 protein: CASSQAGGTYNSPLHF
D gene: NA; J gene: TRBJ2-5; clone size: NA; V gene: TRBV2; CDR3 DNA: TGTGCCAGCGAAATCGGGAGGAGGGGGAGAGAGACCCAGTACTTC; CDR3 protein: CASEIGRRGRETQYF
D gene: TRBD2; J gene: TRBJ2-7; clone size: NA; V gene: TRBV19; CDR3 DNA: TGTGCCAGTAGTGACCCGCTAGCGGGGGGGCCTTACGAGCAGTACTTC; CDR3 protein: CASSDPLAGGPYEQYF
D gene: NA; J gene: TRBJ1-6; clone size: NA; V gene: TRBV5-1; CDR3 DNA: TGCGCCAGCAGCTTTAGAGTCGCCTCCTATAATTCACCCCTCCACTTT; CDR3 protein: CASSFRVASYNSPLHF
D gene: NA; J gene: TRBJ1-2; clone size: few; V gene: TRBV11-2; CDR3 DNA: TGTGCCAGCAGCTTAGGAGCGGGAAACTATGGCTACACCTTC; CDR3 protein: CASSLGAGNYGYTF
D gene: TRBD2; J gene: TRBJ2-1; clone size: NA; V gene: TRBV6-1; CDR3 DNA: TGTGCCAGTACTCAGCGGGAGGGCTCCTACAATGAGCAGTTCTTC; CDR3 protein: CASTQREGSYNEQFF
D gene: NA; J gene: TRBJ1-2; clone size: NA; V gene: TRBV19; CDR3 DNA: TGTGCCAGTACGAACGTTGGGATGGGGAACTATGGCTACACCTTC; CDR3 protein: CASTNVGMGNYGYTF
D gene: NA; J gene: TRBJ2-3; clone size: NA; V gene: TRBV21-1; CDR3 DNA: TGTGCCAGCAGCAAATGGACGGTCACAGATACGCAGTATTTT; CDR3 protein: CASSKWTVTDTQYF
D gene: NA; J gene: TRBJ1-2; clone size: NA; V gene: TRBV6-6; CDR3 DNA: TGTGCCAGCAGTTACTTAGGCACCCGTTCGGATGGCTACACCTTC; CDR3 protein: CASSYLGTRSDGYTF
D gene: TRBD1; J gene: TRBJ2-7; clone size: NA; V gene: TRBV2; CDR3 DNA: TGTGCCAGCAGTAATAACCAAGCCCGGGACAGCCCCTACGAGCAGTACTTC; CDR3 protein: CASSNNQARDSPYEQYF
D gene: TRBD2; J gene: TRBJ2-5; clone size: NA; V gene: TRBV11-2; CDR3 DNA: TGTGCCAGCAGCTTAGATCGACTAGCCGCGGAGACCCAGTACTTC; CDR3 protein: CASSLDRLAAETQYF
D gene: NA; J gene: TRBJ1-2; clone size: NA; V gene: TRBV4-1; CDR3 DNA: TGCGCCAGCAGCCAAGAGAATAACTATGGCTACACCTTC; CDR3 protein: CASSQENNYGYTF
D gene: NA; J gene: TRBJ1-5; clone size: NA; V gene: TRBV18; CDR3 DNA: TGTGCCAGCCCACGCGGGACAAGGGTACATCAGCCCCAGCATTTT; CDR3 protein: CASPRGTRVHQPQHF
D gene: TRBD1; J gene: TRBJ1-5; clone size: NA; V gene: TRBV7-2; CDR3 DNA: TGTGCCAGCAGCCCATTCCCCGGACAGGGGGCATACGGTCAGCCCCAGCATTTT; CDR3 protein: CASSPFPGQGAYGQPQHF
D gene: NA; J gene: TRBJ1-1; clone size: NA; V gene: TRBV7-9; CDR3 DNA: TGTGCCAGCAGCTTAGCGGGTTCTCCGAACACTGAAGCTTTCTTT; CDR3 protein: CASSLAGSPNTEAFF
D gene: TRBD2; J gene: TRBJ2-3; clone size: NA; V gene: TRBV5-1; CDR3 DNA: TGCGCCAGCAGCTTGGTTCCAGCGGGAAATACAGATACGCAGTATTTT; CDR3 protein: CASSLVPAGNTDTQYF
D gene: NA; J gene: TRBJ1-1; clone size: few; V gene: TRBV7-2; CDR3 DNA: TGTGCCAGCAGCCAATCTAATGAAGCTTTCTTT; CDR3 protein: CASSQSNEAFF
D gene: TRBD1; J gene: TRBJ1-2; clone size: few; V gene: TRBV28; CDR3 DNA: TGTGCCAGCAGTCCCGGGACAGGTCTCTATGGCTACACCTTC; CDR3 protein: CASSPGTGLYGYTF
D gene: NA; J gene: TRBJ2-1; clone size: NA; V gene: TRBV7-2; CDR3 DNA: TGTGCCAGCAGCTTAGACTATGGCTCCTACAATGAGCAGTTCTTC; CDR3 protein: CASSLDYGSYNEQFF
D gene: NA; J gene: TRBJ2-2; clone size: few; V gene: TRBV7-9; CDR3 DNA: TGTGCCAGCAGACGCACAAAAACCGGGGAGCTGTTTTTT; CDR3 protein: CASRRTKTGELFF
D gene: NA; J gene: TRBJ1-2; clone size: NA; V gene: TRBV2; CDR3 DNA: TGTGCCAGCAGTCAGACCGCAGCCACCTTC; CDR3 protein: CASSQTAATF
D gene: NA; J gene: TRBJ1-1; clone size: NA; V gene: TRBV29-1; CDR3 DNA: TGCAGCTCATGGACGGCTAACACTGAAGCTTTCTTT; CDR3 protein: CSSWTANTEAFF
D gene: NA; J gene: TRBJ1-3; clone size: NA; V gene: TRBV5-1; CDR3 DNA: TGCGCCAGCAGCCCGGACAGCCGCTCTGGAAACACCATATATTTT; CDR3 protein: CASSPDSRSGNTIYF
D gene: TRBD2; J gene: TRBJ2-1; clone size: NA; V gene: TRBV10-3; CDR3 DNA: TGTGCCATCAGTCCGAGCGGGAAGGAGAATGAGCAGTTCTTC; CDR3 protein: CAISPSGKENEQFF
D gene: NA; J gene: TRBJ1-2; clone size: NA; V gene: TRBV7-3; CDR3 DNA: TGTGCCAGCAGCTCACGGGACGGGGGCAGCTATGGCTACACCTTC; CDR3 protein: CASSSRDGGSYGYTF
D gene: NA; J gene: TRBJ1-1; clone size: few; V gene: TRBV4-3; CDR3 DNA: TGCGCCAGCAGCCAAGAATTTCGGGTGAACACTGAAGCTTTCTTT; CDR3 protein: CASSQEFRVNTEAFF
D gene: NA; J gene: TRBJ2-2; clone size: NA; V gene: TRBV7-2; CDR3 DNA: TGTGCCAGCAGCTTAGGAGGTGTCACCGGGGAGCTGTTTTTT; CDR3 protein: CASSLGGVTGELFF
D gene: TRBD1; J gene: TRBJ2-1; clone size: once; V gene: TRBV7-2; CDR3 DNA: TGTGCCAGCAGCAGACAGGGAGTGGAAAATGAGCAGTTCTTC; CDR3 protein: CASSRQGVENEQFF
D gene: NA; J gene: TRBJ2-7; clone size: NA; V gene: TRBV27; CDR3 DNA: TGTGCCAGCAGCCGGACAGCCTCCTACGAGCAGTACTTC; CDR3 protein: CASSRTASYEQYF